The next 20 T cell receptor beta chains were all read from a single sample in a study of blood T cell repertoires in COVID-19. Libraries were prepared by immunoSEQ multiplex PCR; TCRdb keeps only in-frame clonotypes and omits some of them. This repertoire shows some 670,000 clones, 85% to 90% found once; its top ten account for about 0.26%. Sequences were obtained from peripheral blood. Receptors were obtained from a woman younger than 30 with acute or convalescent COVID-19.

The chain joins TRBV19 to TRBJ1-6, with TRBD1 matching 8 bases. With 9 bases clipped from V and 7 bases from J, the junction kept 8 bases outside the gene matches. Germline V CDR1 and CDR2: LNHDA, SQIVND (reference sequence). CDR3 length: 14 residues. In nucleotides, the CDR3 is TGTGCCAGCGGACCTCAGGGGGCGAATTCACCCCTCCACTTT. Its translation is CASGPQGANSPLHF.

J is TRBJ2-7 and V is TRBV2; 7 nucleotides match TRBD2. This CDR3 contains 15 residues. The ends lost 1 base at V and 7 bases at J; junction bases unmatched: 10. The germline V gene has CDR1 SNHLY and CDR2 FYNNEI. The chain's CDR3 is CASSEEDYPGREQYF. CDR3 DNA sequence: TGTGCCAGCAGTGAAGAGGACTACCCCGGGAGGGAGCAGTACTTC.

The chain recombines TRBV5-4 with TRBJ1-4; possibly TRBD1 for D (6 bases). The V gene lost 3 bases and the J gene lost 8 bases, with 17 bases spanning the gap. CDR1 and CDR2 (germline): SGHNT, YYREEE (reference sequence). The length of the CDR3 is 15 residues. The DNA for the CDR3 is TGTGCCAGCAGCTCGAACAGGGAGAGTCGGGAAAAACTGTTTTTT. As protein: CASSSNRESREKLFF. The full variable domain, completed using reference TRBV5-4 and TRBJ1-4, is ETGVTQSPTHLIKTRGQQVTLRCSSQSGHNTVSWYQQALGQGPQFIFQYYREEENGRGNFPPRFSGLQFPNYSSELNVNALELDDSALYLCASSSNRESREKLFFGSGTQLSVL.

The chain has TRBV10-3 and TRBJ2-1; 14 bases map to TRBD2. Germline lookup yields CDR1 ENHRY and CDR2 SYGVKD. This CDR3 has 14 residues. With 6 bases clipped from V and 8 bases from J, the junction kept 3 bases outside the gene matches. The CDR3 region is CAISPTSGGDEQFF. The CDR3 region has the DNA TGTGCCATCAGCCCGACTAGCGGGGGGGATGAGCAGTTCTTC.

The chain combines TRBV28 with TRBJ2-7; D is possibly TRBD1 (5 bases). The germline CDR1 and CDR2 sequences are MDHEN and SYDVKM. The CDR3 has 18 residues. V dropped 4 bases and J dropped 0 bases, with 22 bases sitting between them. CDR3 coding DNA: TGTGCCAGCAGTTCACCCCTAAATACAGGTTCCAGCTCCTACGAGCAGTACTTC. Its protein is CASSSPLNTGSSSYEQYF.

The V call is TRBV3-1 (or the pseudogene TRBV3-2), the J call TRBJ1-1, with D possibly TRBD1 on 6 matching bases. Trimming removed 3 bases from V and 4 bases from J, with 15 bases in between. This CDR3 has 15 amino acids. Germline assignment: CDR1 LGHDT and CDR2 YNNKEL (reference sequence). DNA for the CDR3: TGTGCCAGCAGCCAGAGGGGGGGACATTGCACTGAAGCTTTCTTT. It yields the protein CASSQRGGHCTEAFF.

The chain carries TRBV12-3 or TRBV12-4 and TRBJ2-3; 7 bases are a match to TRBD2. The J segment lost 14 bases and the V segment lost 6 bases, leaving 8 bases of the junction unmatched. The CDR3 runs 11 residues. The DNA of the CDR3 is TGTGCCAGCAGCCTCGGACTAGTTCCGTATTTT. It translates to CASSLGLVPYF.

CDR3 in DNA: TGCGCCAGCACCTCCCGGGATGAGCAGTTCTTC. This codes for CASTSRDEQFF. The chain combines TRBV5-1 with TRBJ2-1, with D hard to call. There are 11 residues in the CDR3. Trimming stripped 6 bases from V and 8 bases from J, with 9 bases between. Germline CDR1 reads SGHRS; CDR2 reads YFSETQ. The full variable domain, rest sourced from reference TRBV5-1 and TRBJ2-1, is KAGVTQTPRYLIKTRGQQVTLSCSPISGHRSVSWYQQTPGQGLQFLFEYFSETQRNKGNFPGRFSGRQFSNSRSEMNVSTLELGDSALYLCASTSRDEQFFGPGTRLTVL.

This clone was recorded once. This rearrangement joins TRBV6-2 or TRBV6-3 to TRBJ2-7; D gene uncertain. V lost 6 bases and J 2 bases, leaving 14 bases between the germline ends. The CDR3 consists of 14 residues. Per the germline V gene, CDR1 is MNHEY and CDR2 is SVGEGT. The CDR3 here is CASSRSRAAYEQYF. In DNA form, the CDR3 reads TGTGCCAGCAGCCGTAGCCGAGCCGCCTACGAGCAGTACTTC.

The chain couples TRBV29-1 to TRBJ1-2; maybe TRBD1 (5 bases). The CDR3 length is 12 residues. CDR1 SQVTM and CDR2 ANQGSEA come from the germline V gene. V dropped 7 bases and J dropped 0 bases, with 9 bases sitting between them. The CDR3 region has the DNA TGCAGCGCGGGGGAGGCTAACTATGGCTACACCTTC. Protein: CSAGEANYGYTF.

The rearrangement links TRBV11-2 to TRBJ2-7; 7 bases are shared with TRBD2. The germline V gene has CDR1 SGHAT and CDR2 FQNNGV. This CDR3 is built from 14 residues. Trimming at V came to 7 bases and at J to 3 bases, leaving 9 bases not matched to a gene. The CDR3 loop is CASTFSGTLYEQYF. The CDR3 DNA reads TGTGCCAGCACCTTCAGCGGGACTCTCTACGAGCAGTACTTC.

The V call is TRBV4-3, the J call TRBJ1-1; TRBD1 matches at 10 bases. After removal of 0 bases from V and 5 bases from J, the junction contained 18 bases not matched to a gene. Germline V CDR1 and CDR2: LGHNA, YSLEER. The CDR3 is made up of 20 amino acids. CDR3 protein: CASSQDPPTGGWFGNTEAFF. DNA of the CDR3: TGCGCCAGCAGCCAAGACCCCCCGACAGGGGGCTGGTTTGGGAATACTGAAGCTTTCTTT.

The J gene is TRBJ2-3, the V gene TRBV11-2; 8 bases are a match to TRBD2. The CDR3 is 15 amino acids. Germline V gene data show CDR1 as SGHAT and CDR2 as FQNNGV. V lost 3 bases, J lost 6 bases, and 8 bases stayed unmatched. The CDR3 nucleotides read TGTGCCAGCAGCTTCCGGGGGGGCCGTCGGGATACGCAGTATTTT. This codes for CASSFRGGRRDTQYF.

The V and J genes are TRBV5-1 and TRBJ2-3; D is possibly TRBD2 (6 bases). Germline V gives CDR1 SGHRS, CDR2 YFSETQ. V was cut by 7 bases and J by 0 bases, with 12 bases left in between. CDR3 length: 14 residues. CDR3 nucleotide sequence: TGCGCCAGCTGGGATGGGGGGAGCACAGATACGCAGTATTTT. Translated: CASWDGGSTDTQYF.

The chain combines TRBV5-1 with TRBJ2-3, with TRBD2 matching over 8 bases. CDR3 length equals 16 residues. V dropped 0 bases and J dropped 2; count of bases not matched to a gene: 5. The germline V gene encodes CDR1 SGHRS and CDR2 YFSETQ. The CDR3 loop is CASSLEWRGDTDTQYF. DNA of the CDR3: TGCGCCAGCAGCTTGGAGTGGCGGGGGGACACAGATACGCAGTATTTT.

This sequence joins TRBV5-1 and TRBJ2-1; 10 bases are shared with TRBD2. Germline assignment: CDR1 SGHRS and CDR2 YFSETQ. V lost 0 bases and J lost 4; bases outside the gene matches: 4. The CDR3 runs 16 residues. CDR3 DNA: TGCGCCAGCAGCTTGGCCAGCGGGGGGGCTTACAATGAGCAGTTCTTC. Translated: CASSLASGGAYNEQFF. Looking up the rest from reference TRBV5-1 and TRBJ2-1 gives the full variable domain: KAGVTQTPRYLIKTRGQQVTLSCSPISGHRSVSWYQQTPGQGLQFLFEYFSETQRNKGNFPGRFSGRQFSNSRSEMNVSTLELGDSALYLCASSLASGGAYNEQFFGPGTRLTVL.

This chain uses TRBV6-4 with TRBJ2-3; D may be TRBD1 (5 bases). Germline V gene data show CDR1 as MRHNA and CDR2 as SNTAGT. The V end lost 2 bases, the J end lost 3 bases, and 9 bases lay between the germline ends. The CDR3 covers 14 residues. CDR3: CASSDDRQTDTQYF. In DNA form, the CDR3 reads TGTGCCAGCAGTGACGACAGACAGACAGATACGCAGTATTTT.

The chain has TRBV9 and TRBJ1-4; D gene ambiguous. Germline V gene lookup returns CDR1 SGDLS and CDR2 YYNGEE. This CDR3 has 13 amino acids. V was trimmed by 4 bases and J by 6 bases, leaving 10 bases between them. The CDR3, as DNA: TGTGCCAGCAGCACGAAGCTAGATGAAAAACTGTTTTTT. This codes for CASSTKLDEKLFF.

The chain links TRBV19 to TRBJ1-2, with D maybe TRBD1 (6 bases). Germline V CDR1 and CDR2: LNHDA, SQIVND (reference sequence). The CDR3 consists of 17 residues. Deletions cut 7 bases from V and 8 bases from J, with 29 bases between. CDR3 region: CASTPSGTTGLPGGYTF. The CDR3 bases are TGTGCCAGTACCCCCTCCGGCACGACAGGTCTTCCAGGGGGCTACACCTTC.

The V call is TRBV10-2, the J call TRBJ1-2; tentatively, D is TRBD1 (5 bases). Germline lookup yields CDR1 WSHSY and CDR2 SAAADI. The CDR3 has 13 amino acids. Trimming stripped 11 bases from V and 1 base from J, with 14 bases between. The CDR3 sequence is CAGRQSLNYGYTF. CDR3 sequence (DNA): TGCGCCGGCCGACAGTCCCTTAACTATGGCTACACCTTC.